The clone carrying this TCR beta chain was observed a handful of times. Its antigen remains unknown. This entry is derived from a study of identical twins. Study outcomes and limitations: In monozygotic twins, models underestimated the sharing of out-of-frame TCR alpha.

The CDR3 contains 16 residues. Germline V gene sequence: CDR1 MGHRA, CDR2 YSYEKL. Trimming cost V 0 bases and J 2 bases, with 13 bases left between them. MiXCR was run by TCRdb on the 5' RACE reads, yielding one entry per CDR3 protein. This table holds 450,000 to 500,000 distinct CDR3 sequences, 14% found once. This same sample was also taken into another study, of yellow fever vaccine responses in identical twins.

This chain joins TRBV4-1 and TRBJ1-1; D is unresolved. This clonotype was obtained from a woman younger than 35 in good health. Specimen: CD4+ T cells sorted from blood. The CDR3 DNA is TGCGCCAGCAGCCAAGATAAGAGCGGAGGTAACACTGAAGCTTTCTTT. It specifies CASSQDKSGGNTEAFF.